The entry below describes one TCR beta chain. The antigen is unknown. Germline values: CDR1 MDHEN, CDR2 SYDVKM. V lost 2 bases, J lost 4 bases, and 2 bases stayed unmatched. The CDR3 has 15 amino acids. The repertoire was sequenced with immunoSEQ multiplex PCR; TCRdb's copy has only in-frame clones and lacks some. Of about 3,800 clones in the sample, about 79% were seen once. The data are from a study of T cell repertoires in ileal Crohn's disease. The wider study: Postoperative therapy was given to about half: about 11 thiopurines, fewer than 20 anti-TNF agents. Study outcomes and limitations: Compared with non-smokers, active smokers at surgery showed more clonal expansions. Compared with CD4 T cells, sorted CD8 cells carried more expanded clones.

The sequencing input was ileal tissue. The sequence derives from an adult with Crohn's disease. The genes are TRBV28 and TRBJ1-6, with TRBD1 identical over 7 bases. The DNA for the CDR3 is TGTGCCAGCAGTTTAGGCAGGGGGTATAATTCACCCCTCCACTTT. Translation gives CASSLGRGYNSPLHF.